The present entry profiles one TCR beta chain with its context. In its sample, this clonotype was seen many times. Its antigen has not been determined. No base quality values were provided; no much bigger clone lies one nucleotide off. For repertoire sequencing, the TCR beta CDR3 regions were amplified from RNA transcripts. A first-round RT-PCR used HTBI primers with the Qiagen OneStep RT-PCR kit, followed by a second-round multiplex PCR, size selection and purification. Libraries were sequenced paired-end with 100 bp reads on an Illumina HiSeq2000. Per the original workflow: Reads were processed with SOAPnuke, discarding reads with adapters, uncalled bases, mean Phred below 15, or no exact constant-primer or identifier match. COPE v1.2.5 was used to merge the high-quality paired reads. Unique nucleotide sequences were defined as clonotypes and aligned to IMGT TRB V, D and J references using MiTCR v1.1. Analysis was restricted to V-J combinations with a frequency above 0.0001, which covered roughly 99% of repertoires. For each V-J combination, a TCR clonal expansion and chaos score was defined as the ratio of F50 clonal expansion to chaos observed in the TCRdist matrix. Welch's t-statistics and random forest were used to reduce features to more than ten V-J combinations, which were fed into a naive Bayes classifier. Thyroid-blood repertoire similarity was quantified with the Morisita-Horn index. The public reads were reanalyzed by TCRdb: fastp trimming at Q25, MiXCR alignment, in-frame beta chains only. CDR3 protein sequences are deduplicated, and each keeps its most common genes and DNA. For this entry, the V and J calls and clone size follow TCRdb and not the study's own pipeline. Across this sample there are about 400,000 distinct CDR3 sequences, with roughly 21% seen only once. Of the sample, around 3% falls within the top ten clones.

These data belong to a study of Graves' ophthalmopathy and Graves' hyperthyroidism (dated by TCRdb to between 2018 and 2020). In terms of the full investigation: Peripheral blood was collected at initial diagnosis, before any treatment. To tell Graves' ophthalmopathy apart from Graves' hyperthyroidism, and to predict which patients would progress to ophthalmopathy, the study relied on TCR beta repertoire signatures. In total, some 140 blood samples were TCR-sequenced: 40 to 45 ophthalmopathy, roughly 77 hyperthyroidism and 17 hyperthyroidism-to-ophthalmopathy patients. A discovery set of about 99 patients (43 ophthalmopathy, about 59 stable hyperthyroidism) was enrolled to explore V-J signatures distinguishing ophthalmopathy from hyperthyroidism. An independent validation cohort comprised around 19 hyperthyroidism patients and about 16 patients who later progressed from hyperthyroidism to ophthalmopathy. In more than five hyperthyroidism patients, the T-cell repertoires found in thyroid tissue were compared with those found in blood. After sampling, hyperthyroidism patients received methimazole starting at 30 mg daily, and ophthalmopathy patients received high-dose intravenous methylprednisolone. The 100 discovery patients were divided at random into training and test sets in a 7:3 ratio. Study-level results and caveats: Most expanded thyroid clonotypes with a frequency above 0.001 also appeared in blood, which suggests that blood repertoires may reflect the immune response in the thyroid. The 13-signature model separated ophthalmopathy from stable hyperthyroidism with roughly 90% sensitivity and approximately 81% specificity in cross-validation, and 80%/75% in the test set. In validation, the model predicted ophthalmopathy progression with nearly 71% sensitivity and 72.22% specificity; approximately 12 predicted patients were CT-confirmed with GO in a median of roughly 6.8 months. No statistical method was used to predetermine the sample size, and group allocation was not hidden from the investigators.

Hyperthyroidism was defined as stable when no progression to ophthalmopathy occurred within 18 months of follow-up. Patients with hyperthyroidism were aged 18 to 65 years, had been newly diagnosed, and had a disease duration of less than 2 months. Patients with other autoimmune diseases, uncontrolled infections, pregnancy or lactation were excluded from the study. Clinical symptoms, serum thyroxine, TRAb, thyroid ultrasound and orbital computed tomography were used for diagnosis. Ficoll-Paque density gradient centrifugation was used to isolate PBMCs from around 10 ml of fresh peripheral blood. Trizol reagent was used to extract the total RNA, and its quality was then checked on an Agilent 2100 Bioanalyzer. Trimming takes 5 bases from V and 2 bases from J, and the germline ends sit 7 bases apart. Looking up the germline V gene yields CDR1 SNHLY and CDR2 FYNNEI. Its CDR3 holds 13 amino acids, cysteine through phenylalanine. Only the CDR3 DNA stays, 39 bases, in frame from base 1.

The sequence is built from TRBV2 and TRBJ1-5; no D segment can be confidently identified. Sequenced material: peripheral blood. The clonotype was recovered from a woman aged 18-29 years with stable Graves' hyperthyroidism. Donor details come from another sample of the same person, matched by shared clones. The encoded CDR3 is CASSSEGNQPQHF. The nucleotide sequence is TGTGCCAGCAGTTCAGAGGGCAATCAGCCCCAGCATTTT.